This record concerns one TCR beta chain sequence. In the original processing: The authors estimated nucleated cell counts from reference gene primer amplification. Only in-frame clones appear in the TCRdb table, and some are missing; sequencing was by immunoSEQ multiplex PCR. V and J calls and clone size are as listed in that table; D and trimming were resolved from the DNA. The sample holds around 70,000 clones, 75% to 85% seen once. This CDR3 comprises 17 residues. The germline gives CDR1 SGHTA, CDR2 FQGNSA. Trimming removed 4 bases from V and 0 bases from J; junction bases left unmatched: 8. The data belong to a study of blood T cell repertoires in COVID-19. Study information: COVID-19 samples, acute and convalescent, were from the United States, Italy and Spain. T cells, B-cell-depleted T cells, or PBMCs provided the cDNA or gDNA that served as material.

The sample comprised peripheral blood. This chain uses TRBV7-2 with TRBJ2-5; 10 positions match TRBD2. This sequence was found in a woman in her 70s with acute or convalescent COVID-19. In nucleotides, the CDR3 is TGTGCCAGCAGCTCCCGGACTAGCGGTTGGTACCAAGAGACCCAGTACTTC. It specifies CASSSRTSGWYQETQYF.